The T cell receptor beta chain under discussion was sequenced for a study of technical replicates of blood from a handful of donors. The assay was immunoSEQ multiplex PCR, and TCRdb's table has in-frame clones only and misses some. The table has about 80,000 clones, roughly 94% seen once; the top ten hold 0.38%. V lost 4 bases, J lost 10 bases, and 15 bases stayed unmatched. The CDR3 loop spans 16 amino acids. CDR1 and CDR2 (germline): SEHNR, FQNEAQ (reference sequence). The TCR originated in a human donor in good health. The source material was T cells isolated from PBMCs. J is TRBJ2-2 and V is TRBV7-9, with 7 bases fitting TRBD2. The CDR3 sequence: CASSWGGGQGAEELFF. The DNA of the CDR3 is TGTGCCAGCAGCTGGGGGGGAGGCCAGGGAGCAGAGGAGCTGTTTTTT. Filled out from reference TRBV7-9 and TRBJ2-2, the complete variable domain reads DTGVSQNPRHKITKRGQNVTFRCDPISEHNRLYWYRQTLGQGPEFLTYFQNEAQLEKSRLLSDRFSAERPKGSFSTLEIQRTEQGDSAMYLCASSWGGGQGAEELFFGEGSRLTVL.